The rows below give T cell receptor beta chains drawn from one sample of a study of shared clonotypes between healthy human individuals. Generated by immunoSEQ multiplex PCR, the TCRdb table keeps only in-frame clones and is missing some. The sample consists of about 2.3 million clones, 92% of them appearing once. The sequenced sample consisted of naive CD4+ T cells from PBMCs. The receptors were gathered from a young man in good health. Some clones in this sample may be carry-over from other donors' samples. Both conserved end residues are trimmed from each CDR3. Each record gives: CDR3 protein, D gene, V gene, CDR3 length. A D gene is named only where the DNA matches it firmly.

ASSRGGFANEKLF | . | TRBV6-1 | 13
ASSVTLAGEVYEQY | TRBD2 | TRBV6-1 | 14
ASSTGRGNTIY | . | TRBV28 | 11
ASSHPGGAGNEQF | TRBD2 | TRBV4-1 | 13
SVRGGGRLTNLIQETQY | . | TRBV29-1 | 17
ASSYSNAGSYEQY | . | TRBV6-5 | 13
ASSEGLGQETQY | . | TRBV5-1 | 12
ASSVPRSTDTQY | . | TRBV2 | 12
ASSLDGASNQPQH | . | TRBV5-1 | 13
ASSLTPGSYEQY | . | TRBV7-3 | 12
ASSQPQGTGELF | . | TRBV4-1 | 12
ASSYRTGSGHEQY | TRBD1 | TRBV28 | 13
ASSQTPNNEQF | . | TRBV7-3 | 11
ASSDRSGWGYT | . | TRBV28 | 11
ASSPGRTYEQY | . | TRBV28 | 11
ASSGEAGGPYEQY | TRBD2 | TRBV2 | 13
ATSSGGYGDTQY | . | TRBV15 | 12
ASSLSPGNTIY | . | TRBV5-1 | 11